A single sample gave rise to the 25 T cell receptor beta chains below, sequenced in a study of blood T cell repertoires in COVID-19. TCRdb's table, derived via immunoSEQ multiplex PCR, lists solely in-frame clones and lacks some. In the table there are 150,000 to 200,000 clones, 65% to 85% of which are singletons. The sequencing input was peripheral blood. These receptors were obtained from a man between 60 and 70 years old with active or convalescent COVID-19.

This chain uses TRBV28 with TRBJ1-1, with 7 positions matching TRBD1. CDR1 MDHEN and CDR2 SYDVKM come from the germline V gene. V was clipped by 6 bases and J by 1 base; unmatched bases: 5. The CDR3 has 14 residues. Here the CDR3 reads CASRDRGQNTEAFF. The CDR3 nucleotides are TGTGCCAGCAGGGATAGGGGGCAGAACACTGAAGCTTTCTTT.

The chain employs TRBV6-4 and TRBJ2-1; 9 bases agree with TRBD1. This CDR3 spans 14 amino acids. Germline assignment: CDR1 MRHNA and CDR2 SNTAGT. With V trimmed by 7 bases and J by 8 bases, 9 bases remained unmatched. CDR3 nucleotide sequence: TGTGCCAGCAAACCGAATACAGGGGGCTATGAGCAGTTCTTC. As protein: CASKPNTGGYEQFF.

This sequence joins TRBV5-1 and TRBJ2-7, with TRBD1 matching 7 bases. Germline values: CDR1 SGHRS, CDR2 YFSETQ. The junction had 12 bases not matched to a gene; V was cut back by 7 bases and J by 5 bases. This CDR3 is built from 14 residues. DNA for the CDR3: TGCGCCAGCGGCCTGACCGGGACAGCTGACGAGCAGTACTTC. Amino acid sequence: CASGLTGTADEQYF.

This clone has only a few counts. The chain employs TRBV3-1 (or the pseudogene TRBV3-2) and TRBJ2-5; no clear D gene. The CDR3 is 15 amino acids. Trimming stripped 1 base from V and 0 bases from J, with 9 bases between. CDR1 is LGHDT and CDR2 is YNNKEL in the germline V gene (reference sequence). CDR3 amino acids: CASSQGPRDQETQYF. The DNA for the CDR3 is TGTGCCAGCAGCCAAGGCCCCCGGGACCAAGAGACCCAGTACTTC.

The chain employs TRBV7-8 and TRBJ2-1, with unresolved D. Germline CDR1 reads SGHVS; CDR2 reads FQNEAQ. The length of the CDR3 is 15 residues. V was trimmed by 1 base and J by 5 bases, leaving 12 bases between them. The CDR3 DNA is TGTGCCAGCAGCTTAGAAGAGTATAAGCACAATGAGCAGTTCTTC. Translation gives CASSLEEYKHNEQFF.

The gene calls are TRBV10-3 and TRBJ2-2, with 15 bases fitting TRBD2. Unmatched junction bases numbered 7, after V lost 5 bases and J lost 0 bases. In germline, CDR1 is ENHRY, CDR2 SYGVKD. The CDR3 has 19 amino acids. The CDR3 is CAISSGLAGGMTNTGELFF. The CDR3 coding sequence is TGTGCCATCAGTTCGGGACTAGCGGGAGGTATGACGAACACCGGGGAGCTGTTTTTT.

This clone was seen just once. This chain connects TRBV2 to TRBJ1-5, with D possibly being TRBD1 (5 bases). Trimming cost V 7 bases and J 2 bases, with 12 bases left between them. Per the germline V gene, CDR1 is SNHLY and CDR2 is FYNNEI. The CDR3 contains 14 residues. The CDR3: CASTARVGNQPQHF. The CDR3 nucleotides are TGTGCCAGCACGGCCAGGGTAGGCAATCAGCCCCAGCATTTT.

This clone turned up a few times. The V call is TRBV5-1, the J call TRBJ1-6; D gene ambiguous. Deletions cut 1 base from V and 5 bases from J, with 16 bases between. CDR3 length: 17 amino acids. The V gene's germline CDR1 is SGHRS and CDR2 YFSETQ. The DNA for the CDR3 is TGCGCCAGCAGCTTGAAACTTAACCCCCGGGATAATTCACCCCTCCACTTT. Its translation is CASSLKLNPRDNSPLHF.

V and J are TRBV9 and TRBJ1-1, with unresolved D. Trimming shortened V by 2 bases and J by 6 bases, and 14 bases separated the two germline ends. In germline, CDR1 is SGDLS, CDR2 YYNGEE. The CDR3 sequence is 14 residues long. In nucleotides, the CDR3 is TGTGCCAGCAGCGTGAGGGCTAATCGAGCTGAAGCTTTCTTT. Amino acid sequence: CASSVRANRAEAFF.

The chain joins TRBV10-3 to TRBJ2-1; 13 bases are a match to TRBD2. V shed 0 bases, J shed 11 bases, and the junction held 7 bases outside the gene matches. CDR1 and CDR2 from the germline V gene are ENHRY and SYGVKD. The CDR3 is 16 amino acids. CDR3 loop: CAISESKGLAGSQQFF. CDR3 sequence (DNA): TGTGCCATCAGTGAGTCGAAGGGACTAGCGGGGTCCCAGCAGTTCTTC.

CDR3 loop: CASSLVANTEAFF. CDR3 sequence (DNA): TGTGCCAGCAGCTTGGTGGCTAACACTGAAGCTTTCTTT. This rearrangement joins TRBV5-6 to TRBJ1-1; D not resolved. From germline, CDR1 is SGHDT and CDR2 YYEEEE. The V and J ends lost 0 bases and 2 bases respectively, with 5 bases between them. This CDR3 region has 13 residues.

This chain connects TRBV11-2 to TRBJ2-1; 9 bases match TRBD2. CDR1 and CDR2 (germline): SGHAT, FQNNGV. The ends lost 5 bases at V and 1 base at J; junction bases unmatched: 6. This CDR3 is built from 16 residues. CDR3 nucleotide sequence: TGTGCCAGCAGCCGAGTTGGACTAGCGTCCTACAATGAGCAGTTCTTC. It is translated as CASSRVGLASYNEQFF.

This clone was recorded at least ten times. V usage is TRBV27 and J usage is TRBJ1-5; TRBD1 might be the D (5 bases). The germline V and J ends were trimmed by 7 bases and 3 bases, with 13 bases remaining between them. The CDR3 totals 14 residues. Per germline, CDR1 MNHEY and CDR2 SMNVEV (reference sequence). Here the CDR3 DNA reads TGTGCCAGCAACAGTCGGGGGTCCAATCAGCCCCAGCATTTT. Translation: CASNSRGSNQPQHF.

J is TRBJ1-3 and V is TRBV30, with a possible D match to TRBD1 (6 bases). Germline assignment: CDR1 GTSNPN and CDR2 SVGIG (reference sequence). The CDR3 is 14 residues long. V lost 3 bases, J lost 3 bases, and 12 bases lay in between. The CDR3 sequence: CAWSQTGNGNTIYF. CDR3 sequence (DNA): TGTGCCTGGAGCCAAACAGGGAATGGAAACACCATATATTTT.

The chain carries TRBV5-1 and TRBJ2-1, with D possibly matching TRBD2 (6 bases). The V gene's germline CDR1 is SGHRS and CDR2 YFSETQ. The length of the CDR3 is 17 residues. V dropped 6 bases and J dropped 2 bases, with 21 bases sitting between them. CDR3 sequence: CASTPSAGSMAYNEQFF. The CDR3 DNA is TGCGCCAGCACCCCTTCGGCGGGAAGCATGGCCTACAATGAGCAGTTCTTC.

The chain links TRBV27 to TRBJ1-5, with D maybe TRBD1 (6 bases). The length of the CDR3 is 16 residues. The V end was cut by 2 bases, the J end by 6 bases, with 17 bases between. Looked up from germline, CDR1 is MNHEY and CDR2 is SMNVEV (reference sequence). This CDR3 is CASSLGPPTGPQPQHF. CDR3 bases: TGTGCCAGCAGTTTAGGCCCCCCGACAGGACCTCAGCCCCAGCATTTT.

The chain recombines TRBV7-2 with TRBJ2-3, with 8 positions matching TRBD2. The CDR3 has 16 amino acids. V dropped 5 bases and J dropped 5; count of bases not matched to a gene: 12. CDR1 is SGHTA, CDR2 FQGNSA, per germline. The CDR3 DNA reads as TGTGCCAGCAGCCTACCGTACGGGAGGGCCGAAGATACGCAGTATTTT. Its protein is CASSLPYGRAEDTQYF.

The CDR3 DNA reads as TGTGCCAGCAGTTTTATTAGGACTAGCGGGAGGGACAAGGCAGATACGCAGTATTTT. It yields the protein CASSFIRTSGRDKADTQYF. The chain is built from TRBV28 and TRBJ2-3; TRBD2 matches 15 bases. Germline assignment: CDR1 MDHEN and CDR2 SYDVKM. This CDR3 region has 19 residues. Trimming at V came to 3 bases and at J to 4 bases, leaving 11 bases not matched to a gene.

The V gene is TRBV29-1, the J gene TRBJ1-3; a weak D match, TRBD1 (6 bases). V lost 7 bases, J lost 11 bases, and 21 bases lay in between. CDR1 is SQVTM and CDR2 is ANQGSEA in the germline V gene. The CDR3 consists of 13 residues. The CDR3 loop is CSAKGDGNKAIYF. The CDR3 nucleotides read TGCAGCGCAAAGGGGGACGGAAACAAGGCCATATATTTT.

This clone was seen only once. CDR3 DNA sequence: TGTGCCAGCAGCCTTGGGACAGGGCGGGACTATGGCTACACCTTC. Protein sequence: CASSLGTGRDYGYTF. The chain combines TRBV3-1 (or the pseudogene TRBV3-2) with TRBJ1-2; TRBD1 agrees at 9 bases. Trimming at V came to 4 bases and at J to 3 bases, leaving 6 bases not matched to a gene. This CDR3 is 15 amino acids long. CDR1 is LGHDT, CDR2 YNNKEL, per germline (reference sequence).

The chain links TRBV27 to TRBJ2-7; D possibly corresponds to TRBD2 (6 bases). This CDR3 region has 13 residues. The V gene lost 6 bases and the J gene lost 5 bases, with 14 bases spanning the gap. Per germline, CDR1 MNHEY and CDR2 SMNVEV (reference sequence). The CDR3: CASSTRGSDEQYF. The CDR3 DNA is TGTGCCAGCAGCACCCGGGGGTCTGACGAGCAGTACTTC.

The CDR3 DNA follows: TGTGCCAGTAGGGGGCAGGGAGGGAACACTGAAGCTTTCTTT. This translates into CASRGQGGNTEAFF. The chain employs TRBV19 and TRBJ1-1; TRBD1 is a possible D gene (5 bases). Per the germline V gene, CDR1 is LNHDA and CDR2 is SQIVND (reference sequence). The ends were cut back, 6 bases at V and 1 base at J, with 12 bases in the middle. There are 14 residues in the CDR3.

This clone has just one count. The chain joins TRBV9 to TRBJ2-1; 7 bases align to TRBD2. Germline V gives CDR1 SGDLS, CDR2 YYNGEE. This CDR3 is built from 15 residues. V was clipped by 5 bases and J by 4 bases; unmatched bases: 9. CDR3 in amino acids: CASRASGTTYNEQFF. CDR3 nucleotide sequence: TGTGCCAGCAGGGCATCCGGGACTACATACAATGAGCAGTTCTTC.

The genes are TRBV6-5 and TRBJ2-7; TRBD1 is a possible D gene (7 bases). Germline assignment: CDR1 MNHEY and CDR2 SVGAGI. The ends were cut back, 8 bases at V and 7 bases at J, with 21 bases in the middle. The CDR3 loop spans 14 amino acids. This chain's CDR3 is CASGLQGPAGEQYF. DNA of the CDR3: TGTGCCAGCGGCCTACAGGGGCCGGCGGGGGAGCAGTACTTC.

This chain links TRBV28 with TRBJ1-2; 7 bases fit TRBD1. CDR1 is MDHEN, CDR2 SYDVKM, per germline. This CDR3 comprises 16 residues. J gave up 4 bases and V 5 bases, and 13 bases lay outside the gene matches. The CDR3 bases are TGTGCCAGCAGTCCCCTCGGAGGCAGGGGGATCTATGGCTACACCTTC. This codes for CASSPLGGRGIYGYTF.